Each of the 26 T cell receptor beta chains below was sequenced from the same sample in a study of technical replicates of blood from several donors. The protocol was immunoSEQ multiplex PCR, while the TCRdb copy is restricted to in-frame clones and leaves out a portion. The repertoire holds some 82,000 clones, with about 94% as singletons. The sample consisted of T cells isolated from PBMCs. Receptors were obtained from a human donor in good health.

The chain combines TRBV9 with TRBJ1-2; D possibly corresponds to TRBD1 (5 bases). There are 13 residues in the CDR3. Per the germline V gene, CDR1 is SGDLS and CDR2 is YYNGEE. V was cut by 0 bases and J by 2 bases, with 5 bases left in between. The CDR3 here is CASSVEGNYGYTF. CDR3 DNA sequence: TGTGCCAGCAGCGTAGAGGGGAACTATGGCTACACCTTC.

The J gene is TRBJ2-1, the V gene TRBV5-1; D is unclear. This CDR3 spans 16 amino acids. V shed 0 bases and J shed 3 bases, with 13 bases lying between them. Germline V gives CDR1 SGHRS, CDR2 YFSETQ. The CDR3 nucleotides are TGCGCCAGCAGCTTGGCCGTCGGCGGTGTCTACAATGAGCAGTTCTTC. Protein product: CASSLAVGGVYNEQFF.

The V call is TRBV9, the J call TRBJ2-7; no firm D call. The CDR3 runs to 14 residues. The germline V and J ends were trimmed by 0 bases and 1 base, with 8 bases remaining between them. Germline lookup yields CDR1 SGDLS and CDR2 YYNGEE. The CDR3 reads CASSVGSPSYEQYF. CDR3 DNA: TGTGCCAGCAGCGTAGGTTCCCCTTCCTACGAGCAGTACTTC.

V gene TRBV28 combines with J gene TRBJ1-5; 7 nucleotides align to TRBD1. CDR1 and CDR2 (germline): MDHEN, SYDVKM. This CDR3 has 16 residues. The junction had 15 bases not matched to a gene; V was cut back by 6 bases and J by 7 bases. The CDR3 reads CASSTPLRGLEQPQHF. In nucleotides, the CDR3 is TGTGCCAGCAGCACTCCTTTGAGGGGGCTGGAGCAGCCCCAGCATTTT.

V gene TRBV7-2 combines with J gene TRBJ1-5; TRBD1 might be the D (5 bases). V was trimmed by 5 bases and J by 0 bases, leaving 14 bases between them. The CDR3 consists of 16 residues. CDR1 SGHTA and CDR2 FQGNSA come from the germline V gene. The CDR3 DNA reads TGTGCCAGCAGCCGGGGGGGTCAGTATAGCAATCAGCCCCAGCATTTT. Translation: CASSRGGQYSNQPQHF. Full variable domain (missing parts from reference TRBV7-2 and TRBJ1-5): GAGVSQSPSNKVTEKGKDVELRCDPISGHTALYWYRQSLGQGLEFLIYFQGNSAPDKSGLPSDRFSAERTGGSVSTLTIQRTQQEDSAVYLCASSRGGQYSNQPQHFGDGTRLSIL.

The V and J genes are TRBV19 and TRBJ1-5, with 11 nucleotides matching TRBD1. CDR3 size: 17 residues. Germline V gene data show CDR1 as LNHDA and CDR2 as SQIVND (reference sequence). J was trimmed by 4 bases and V by 6 bases; bases with no gene match: 11. The CDR3, as DNA: TGTGCCAGTAGAACTACTTCCGGGACAGGGGGGAATCAGCCCCAGCATTTT. Its translation: CASRTTSGTGGNQPQHF.

The CDR3 region is CASSTGTSNEKLFF. Written as DNA, the CDR3 is TGTGCCAGCAGTACCGGGACAAGTAATGAAAAACTGTTTTTT. This chain uses TRBV9 with TRBJ1-4; weak D call: TRBD1 (6 bases). Germline values: CDR1 SGDLS, CDR2 YYNGEE. This CDR3 has 14 amino acids. With 5 bases removed from V and 4 bases from J, the gap between germline ends came to 12 bases.

This rearrangement joins TRBV7-9 to TRBJ2-6; perhaps TRBD1 as D (6 bases). CDR3 length equals 16 residues. Germline V gene sequence: CDR1 SEHNR, CDR2 FQNEAQ (reference sequence). Between the trimmed V and J ends, which lost 5 bases and 2 bases, there was a span of 13 bases. In DNA form, the CDR3 reads TGTGCCAGCAGCCATAGCACAGGGACTGGGGCCAACGTCCTGACTTTC. Residues: CASSHSTGTGANVLTF.

This clone was detected only a few times. CDR3 region: CASSVQQGQPQHF. The CDR3 region has the DNA TGTGCCAGCAGTGTACAACAGGGGCAGCCCCAGCATTTT. V usage is TRBV6-1 and J usage is TRBJ1-5; 7 bases are a match to TRBD1. This CDR3 has 13 amino acids. Germline CDR1 reads MNHNS; CDR2 reads SASEGT. The V and J ends lost 4 bases and 7 bases, in that order; junction bases with no gene match: 4.

The genes are TRBV27 and TRBJ1-2; 9 nucleotides line up with TRBD1. The CDR3 has 16 amino acids. Trimming removed 5 bases from V and 2 bases from J; junction bases left unmatched: 9. Germline CDR1 is MNHEY and CDR2 is SMNVEV (reference sequence). This chain's CDR3 is CASSAPGDRANYGYTF. DNA for the CDR3: TGTGCCAGCAGTGCCCCCGGGGACAGGGCAAACTATGGCTACACCTTC.

V is TRBV18 and J is TRBJ2-1, with D unresolved. CDR3 length: 10 amino acids. V dropped 6 bases and J dropped 10 bases, with 7 bases sitting between them. In germline, CDR1 is KGHSH, CDR2 LQKENI. For the CDR3, the DNA is TGTGCCAGCTCGCAGTACGAGCAGTTCTTC. Its protein product is CASSQYEQFF.

The chain uses TRBV30 and TRBJ2-2, with D tentatively TRBD1 (5 bases). The V end was cut by 5 bases, the J end by 5 bases, with 12 bases between. CDR3 length: 13 residues. From germline, CDR1 is GTSNPN and CDR2 SVGIG (reference sequence). The CDR3 nucleotides are TGTGCCTGGTGGCAGGGCAAAACCGGGGAGCTGTTTTTT. This gives the protein CAWWQGKTGELFF. Full variable domain (missing parts from reference TRBV30 and TRBJ2-2): SQTIHQWPATLVQPVGSPLSLECTVEGTSNPNLYWYRQAAGRGLQLLFYSVGIGQISSEVPQNLSASRPQDRQFILSSKKLLLSDSGFYLCAWWQGKTGELFFGEGSRLTVL.

This chain links TRBV19 with TRBJ1-1, with D perhaps matching TRBD1 (6 bases). From germline, CDR1 is LNHDA and CDR2 SQIVND (reference sequence). Trimming took 7 bases from V and 5 from J, leaving 23 bases between them. The CDR3 covers 16 residues. CDR3 sequence: CASILSGTKGGTEAFF. Written as DNA, the CDR3 is TGTGCCAGTATCCTCTCCGGGACAAAGGGCGGGACTGAAGCTTTCTTT.

The chain combines TRBV19 with TRBJ2-7; 11 bases line up with TRBD2. V trimming: 0 bases; J trimming: 1 base; junction bases outside the gene matches: 2. Germline values: CDR1 LNHDA, CDR2 SQIVND (reference sequence). The CDR3 covers 16 residues. The CDR3 nucleotides are TGTGCCAGTAGTATAGACGGGACTAGCGGTTCCTACGAGCAGTACTTC. Translating it yields CASSIDGTSGSYEQYF.

The gene calls are TRBV4-1 and TRBJ2-1, with D possibly matching TRBD2 (5 bases). Germline CDR1 is MGHRA and CDR2 is YSYEKL. The germline V and J ends were trimmed by 1 base and 2 bases, with 15 bases remaining between them. This CDR3 has 17 amino acids. The CDR3 coding sequence is TGCGCCAGCAGCCAAGGGATAGGCGCGGGTACCTACAATGAGCAGTTCTTC. Amino acid sequence: CASSQGIGAGTYNEQFF.

This rearrangement joins TRBV10-3 to TRBJ2-2, with TRBD2 as a possible D gene (6 bases). There are 14 residues in the CDR3. V lost 9 bases and J lost 0, with 11 bases in between. CDR1 and CDR2 from the germline V gene are ENHRY and SYGVKD. The CDR3 nucleotides are TGTGCCATGGCCAGGGAGGCGAACACCGGGGAGCTGTTTTTT. Translation gives CAMAREANTGELFF.

The chain recombines TRBV25-1 with TRBJ1-2, with TRBD1 matching 8 bases. CDR1 and CDR2 from the germline V gene are MGHDK and SYGVNS. Trimming took 6 bases from V and 4 from J; bases not matched to a gene: 7. CDR3 length equals 14 residues. In DNA, the CDR3 is TGTGCCAGCAGAGATCAGGGGGCAATCTATGGCTACACCTTC. Its translation is CASRDQGAIYGYTF.

The J gene is TRBJ2-1, the V gene TRBV6-1; D gene unclear. The germline gives CDR1 MNHNS, CDR2 SASEGT. The ends were cut back, 4 bases at V and 0 bases at J, with 7 bases in the middle. The CDR3 loop spans 14 amino acids. The CDR3 sequence is CASSGTRSYNEQFF. For the CDR3, the DNA is TGTGCCAGCAGTGGCACTCGCTCCTACAATGAGCAGTTCTTC.

This rearrangement joins TRBV27 to TRBJ2-3; 7 nucleotides agree with TRBD2. The germline gives CDR1 MNHEY, CDR2 SMNVEV (reference sequence). This CDR3 spans 15 amino acids. J gave up 5 bases and V 0 bases, and 5 bases lay outside the gene matches. CDR3 sequence reads: CASSLSGGPVDTQYF. CDR3 DNA sequence: TGTGCCAGCAGTTTATCGGGAGGGCCGGTAGATACGCAGTATTTT.

The chain recombines TRBV27 with TRBJ2-3; 7 positions match TRBD2. The CDR3 sequence is 16 residues long. Germline values: CDR1 MNHEY, CDR2 SMNVEV (reference sequence). The ends lost 4 bases at V and 2 bases at J; junction bases unmatched: 9. The CDR3 region is CASSSHLAEDTDTQYF. The DNA of the CDR3 is TGTGCCAGCAGTTCCCACCTAGCGGAAGACACAGATACGCAGTATTTT.

The genes are TRBV28 and TRBJ1-5; the D gene is possibly TRBD1 (6 bases). Per the germline V gene, CDR1 is MDHEN and CDR2 is SYDVKM. The CDR3 spans 14 residues. Trimming took 4 bases from V and 3 from J, leaving 10 bases between them. As DNA, the CDR3 is TGTGCCAGCAGTTGGACAGACTACAATCAGCCCCAGCATTTT. It yields the protein CASSWTDYNQPQHF.

The V call is TRBV5-6, the J call TRBJ2-7; D is uncertain. CDR1 is SGHDT and CDR2 is YYEEEE in the germline V gene. The CDR3 contains 12 residues. With 1 base removed from V and 4 bases from J, the gap between germline ends came to 6 bases. The CDR3 nucleotides read TGTGCCAGCAGCTTGTTACAGTACGAGCAGTACTTC. It translates to CASSLLQYEQYF.

V gene TRBV2 combines with J gene TRBJ1-4; no definite D call. V lost 7 bases, J lost 6 bases, and 12 bases lay in between. CDR1 is SNHLY and CDR2 is FYNNEI in the germline V gene. This CDR3 comprises 13 residues. The CDR3 loop reads CASKTAVDEKLFF. CDR3 nucleotides: TGTGCCAGCAAAACGGCGGTGGATGAAAAACTGTTTTTT. The variable domain in full, with the rest retrieved from reference TRBV2 and TRBJ1-4, is EPEVTQTPSHQVTQMGQEVILRCVPISNHLYFYWYRQILGQKVEFLVSFYNNEISEKSEIFDDQFSVERPDGSNFTLKIRSTKLEDSAMYFCASKTAVDEKLFFGSGTQLSVL.

This sequence joins TRBV7-9 and TRBJ1-1; D is possibly TRBD1 (6 bases). The germline gives CDR1 SEHNR, CDR2 FQNEAQ (reference sequence). CDR3 length equals 12 residues. Trimming left V 2 bases short and J 5 bases short, with 6 bases between. The CDR3 nucleotides are TGTGCCAGCAGCTTAACAGGGACTGAAGCTTTCTTT. Its protein is CASSLTGTEAFF.

The rearrangement uses TRBV27 and TRBJ2-5, with 7 nucleotides matching TRBD2. Germline trimming cut 2 bases from V and 4 bases from J; bases unmatched to any gene: 4. CDR1 and CDR2 from the germline V gene are MNHEY and SMNVEV (reference sequence). The CDR3 has 14 amino acids. The CDR3 reads CASSLLGGRETQYF. In DNA, the CDR3 is TGTGCCAGCAGTTTACTAGGCGGGAGAGAGACCCAGTACTTC.

V gene TRBV2 combines with J gene TRBJ2-1; D gene ambiguous. Trimming cost V 4 bases and J 7 bases, with 2 bases left between them. CDR1 is SNHLY, CDR2 FYNNEI, per germline. The CDR3 runs 10 residues. CDR3 nucleotide sequence: TGTGCCAGCAGTGTAAATGAGCAGTTCTTC. This translates into CASSVNEQFF.